This T cell receptor (beta chain) appears in the sequencing data of a study of a mutant IDH1 vaccine in newly diagnosed glioma. Study-level background: Patients received vaccination from 4-6 weeks after radiotherapy alone, or with temozolomide cycles. Before enrollment, patients got radiotherapy alone, temozolomide alone, or mostly the combination. Study-level points and caveats: Evidence of vaccine-induced immune responses was documented in approximately 93% of patients.

The table came from immunoSEQ multiplex PCR; TCRdb's copy has only in-frame clones and leaves some out. The sample lists approximately 66,000 clones, 84% occurring once. The CDR3 consists of 18 residues. Losses at the gene ends were 3 bases for V and 0 bases for J; bases not matched to a gene: 14. Germline V gives CDR1 GTSNPN, CDR2 SVGIG (reference sequence). As to this clone: What it binds is unknown.

The time point here: week 35, safety follow-up. Each vaccine dose was 300 ug of mutant IDH1 20-mer peptide, with topical imiquimod. The sample consisted of PBMCs, taken from a glioma patient whose treatment included an IDH1 peptide vaccine. This chain connects TRBV30 to TRBJ2-3; TRBD2 matches 8 bases. The sequence was obtained from a man aged 25-45 years with glioma. The CDR3 bases are TGTGCCTGGAGCCCAAAAGGGGGGCGGGGGGCAAGCACAGATACGCAGTATTTT. Translating gives CAWSPKGGRGASTDTQYF.